This T cell receptor (beta chain) originates from a study of shared T cell receptors in the human thymus. This CDR3 spans 13 amino acids. Germline V gene data show CDR1 as SGDLS and CDR2 as YYNGEE. V was cut by 0 bases and J by 4 bases, with 7 bases left in between. Data came from immunoSEQ multiplex PCR; TCRdb stores just in-frame clones and leaves some out. The sample holds 650,000 to 950,000 clones, approximately 83% seen once. As to this clone: Other nucleotide sequences from this sample produce the same CDR3.

The data were also submitted as part of a second study, on human thymus T cells. That report notes: Donors were healthy Finnish infants having corrective surgery for congenital heart defects. Resected material from corrective heart surgery provided the thymus tissue analysed. Biased V and J segment usage appeared in thymus and peripheral blood. Related research has reported that thymic repertoires overlap highly among unrelated individuals.

Sample: thymocytes. The chain carries TRBV9 and TRBJ1-1; D call uncertain. The TCR was taken from a girl in the first two years of life with a congenital heart defect. DNA for the CDR3: TGTGCCAGCAGCGTAGCTGGGCTCACTGAAGCTTTCTTT. Its protein product is CASSVAGLTEAFF.